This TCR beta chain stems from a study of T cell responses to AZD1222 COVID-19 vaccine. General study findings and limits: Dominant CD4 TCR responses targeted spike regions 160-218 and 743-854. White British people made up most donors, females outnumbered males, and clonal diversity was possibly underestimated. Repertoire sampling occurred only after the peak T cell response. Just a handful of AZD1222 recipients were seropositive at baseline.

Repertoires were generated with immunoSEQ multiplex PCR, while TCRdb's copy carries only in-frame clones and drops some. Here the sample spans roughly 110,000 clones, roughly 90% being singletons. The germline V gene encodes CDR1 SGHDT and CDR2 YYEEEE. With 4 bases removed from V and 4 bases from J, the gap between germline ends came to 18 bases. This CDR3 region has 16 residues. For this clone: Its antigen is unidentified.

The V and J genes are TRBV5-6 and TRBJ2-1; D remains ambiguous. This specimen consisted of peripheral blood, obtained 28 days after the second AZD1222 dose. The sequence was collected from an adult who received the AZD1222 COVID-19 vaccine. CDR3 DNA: TGTGCCAGCAGCCCGACCACGTCTGCCGGATACAATGAGCAGTTCTTC. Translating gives CASSPTTSAGYNEQFF.